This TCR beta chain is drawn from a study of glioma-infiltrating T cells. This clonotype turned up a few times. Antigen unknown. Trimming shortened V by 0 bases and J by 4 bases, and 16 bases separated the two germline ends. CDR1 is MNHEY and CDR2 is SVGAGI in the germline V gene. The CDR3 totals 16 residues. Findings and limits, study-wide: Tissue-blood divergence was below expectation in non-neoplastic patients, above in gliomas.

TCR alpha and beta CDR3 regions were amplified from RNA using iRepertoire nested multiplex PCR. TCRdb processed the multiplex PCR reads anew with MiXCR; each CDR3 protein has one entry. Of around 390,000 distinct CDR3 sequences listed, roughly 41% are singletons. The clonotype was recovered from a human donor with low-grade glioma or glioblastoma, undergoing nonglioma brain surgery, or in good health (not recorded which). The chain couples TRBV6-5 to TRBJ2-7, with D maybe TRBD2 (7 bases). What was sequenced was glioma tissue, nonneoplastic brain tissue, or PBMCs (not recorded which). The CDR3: CASSYSSAGAGYEQYF. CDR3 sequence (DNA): TGTGCCAGCAGTTACTCGTCGGCGGGGGCAGGGTACGAGCAGTACTTC.